This TCR beta chain appears in the sequencing data of a study of human T cells and chemical hapten exposure. The CDR3 has 16 amino acids. The germline gives CDR1 KGHSY, CDR2 FQNENV. V was trimmed by 0 bases and J by 3 bases, leaving 12 bases between them. Using its own MiXCR run on the RACE reads, TCRdb lists one record per CDR3 protein. This table has over 85,000 distinct CDR3 sequences, more than 10% appearing once. Time point: pre-sensitization, week 0. Treatment defined: therapeutic diphenylcyclopropenone sensitization with weekly scalp DPC. The chain combines TRBV16 with TRBJ1-5; D ambiguous. The clonotype comes from a woman between 55 and 75 years old with alopecia areata. Some clones in this sample may be carry-over from other donors' samples. This material consisted of whole blood, taken in connection with sensitization to the hapten diphenylcyclopropenone (DPC). The CDR3 reads CASSQSYSSNNQPQHF. The CDR3 DNA reads TGTGCCAGCAGCCAATCTTACTCGAGTAACAATCAGCCCCAGCATTTT.